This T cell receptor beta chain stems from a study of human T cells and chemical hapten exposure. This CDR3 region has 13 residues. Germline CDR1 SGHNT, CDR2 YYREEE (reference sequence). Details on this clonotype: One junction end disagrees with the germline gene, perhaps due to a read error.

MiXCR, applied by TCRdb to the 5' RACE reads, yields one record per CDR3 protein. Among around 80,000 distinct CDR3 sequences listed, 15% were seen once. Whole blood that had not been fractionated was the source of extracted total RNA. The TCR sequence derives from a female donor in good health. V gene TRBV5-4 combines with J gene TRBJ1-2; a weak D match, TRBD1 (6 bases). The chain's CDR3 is CASNTQGINGNTF. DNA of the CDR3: TGTGCCAGCAACACACAGGGTATCAATGGCAACACCTTC.